The 28 T cell receptor beta chains below were found in one sample sequenced in a study of identical twins (dated by TCRdb to the mid-2010s). The method behind the library was 5' RACE. The reads were generated on an Illumina HiSeq 2000. TCRdb reprocessing: public reads trimmed at Q25 with fastp, clones called with MiXCR, in-frame beta chains kept. Rows are combined by CDR3 protein, so each entry shows the most common genes and DNA. For this sample the table gives approximately 680,000 distinct CDR3 sequences, of which 7% to 7.5% were detected only once. The ten top clones hold 1.6% of the sample. These same data were also listed under a study on yellow fever vaccine responses in identical twins.

Sequenced material: PBMCs. These receptors originate from a woman younger than 30 in good health.

In its sample, this clonotype was seen many times. The rearrangement joins TRBV9 to TRBJ2-1; 7 bases fit TRBD1. Per the germline V gene, CDR1 is SGDLS and CDR2 is YYNGEE. Unmatched junction bases numbered 6, after V lost 4 bases and J lost 8 bases. CDR3 length: 13 residues. In DNA, the CDR3 is TGTGCCAGCAGCCCCCGGGACAGCCATGAGCAGTTCTTC. Residues: CASSPRDSHEQFF.

This clonotype has a count of ten or more. The chain combines TRBV5-6 with TRBJ1-5; D is perhaps TRBD1 (6 bases). CDR1 is SGHDT, CDR2 YYEEEE, per germline. The length of the CDR3 is 14 residues. The V and J ends lost 2 bases and 6 bases respectively, with 12 bases between them. The CDR3 loop reads CASSFGRGGQPQHF. In DNA, the CDR3 is TGTGCCAGCAGCTTTGGCAGGGGCGGTCAGCCCCAGCATTTT.

This clonotype showed up many times. Mismatch with germline at one junction end may stem from a read error. This chain links TRBV4-1 with TRBJ2-7; D not certain. This CDR3 region has 13 residues. The germline CDR1 and CDR2 sequences are MGHRA and YSYEKL. The CDR3 is CASSQGRTYEQYF. The CDR3 bases are TGTGCCAGCAGCCAAGGGCGAACCTACGAGCAGTACTTC.

This clonotype showed up many times. V usage is TRBV7-6 and J usage is TRBJ1-3, with D hard to call. Germline V gene lookup returns CDR1 SGHVS and CDR2 FNYEAQ. The CDR3 is 16 amino acids. Trimming shortened V by 2 bases and J by 0 bases, and 11 bases separated the two germline ends. CDR3 DNA sequence: TGTGCCAGCAGCTTATGGGTAGAAAGCTCTGGAAACACCATATATTTT. Translating it yields CASSLWVESSGNTIYF. Variable domain in full (rest from reference TRBV7-6 and TRBJ1-3): GAGVSQSPRYKVTKRGQDVALRCDPISGHVSLYWYRQALGQGPEFLTYFNYEAQQDKSGLPNDRFSAERPEGSISTLTIQRTEQRDSAMYRCASSLWVESSGNTIYFGEGSWLTVV.

This clonotype was counted ten times or more. V is TRBV20-1 and J is TRBJ2-7, with 7 nucleotides matching TRBD2. CDR3 length: 15 amino acids. Germline loops: CDR1 DFQATT, CDR2 SNEGSKA (reference sequence). V was clipped by 2 bases and J by 2 bases; unmatched bases: 9. The CDR3 loop is CSARSPAGRAYEQYF. CDR3 sequence (DNA): TGCAGTGCTAGATCCCCAGCGGGAAGGGCCTACGAGCAGTACTTC.

This clonotype was observed at least ten times. V usage is TRBV27 and J usage is TRBJ2-1; no reliable D call. Germline CDR1 reads MNHEY; CDR2 reads SMNVEV (reference sequence). Trimming left V 6 bases short and J 7 bases short, with 13 bases between. The CDR3 consists of 13 residues. The CDR3 sequence: CASRSSGRNEQFF. The DNA of the CDR3 is TGTGCCAGCAGATCATCCGGGCGGAATGAGCAGTTCTTC.

This clonotype has more than one count but fewer than ten. V is TRBV7-7 and J is TRBJ2-1; D not resolved. Germline V CDR1 and CDR2: SSHAT, FNYEAQ (reference sequence). The CDR3 extends over 16 amino acids. Deletions cut 0 bases from V and 9 bases from J, with 18 bases between. Here the CDR3 reads CASSLAPPRQIAEQFF. For the CDR3, the DNA is TGTGCCAGCAGCTTAGCGCCTCCGAGGCAAATCGCTGAGCAGTTCTTC.

This clonotype was detected a few times. This sequence joins TRBV12-3 or TRBV12-4 and TRBJ1-2; possibly TRBD1 for D (5 bases). Trimming left V 3 bases short and J 5 bases short, with 16 bases between. The CDR3 loop spans 15 amino acids. Here the CDR3 reads CASSLSAGRWYGYTF. Written as DNA, the CDR3 is TGTGCCAGCAGTTTGTCGGCAGGGAGGTGGTATGGCTACACCTTC.

This clonotype was detected a few times. The chain has TRBV6-1 and TRBJ1-2, with a possible D match to TRBD1 (5 bases). Per the germline V gene, CDR1 is MNHNS and CDR2 is SASEGT. The CDR3 runs 16 residues. V shed 6 bases and J shed 0 bases, with 17 bases lying between them. CDR3 protein: CASRDDRLGTNYGYTF. The CDR3, as DNA: TGTGCCAGCAGAGATGACAGATTAGGGACTAACTATGGCTACACCTTC.

This clonotype appeared a few times. The CDR3 sequence: CSARTISGRSYNEQFF. CDR3 bases: TGCAGTGCTAGAACGATTAGCGGGAGGTCCTACAATGAGCAGTTCTTC. This sequence joins TRBV20-1 and TRBJ2-1; TRBD2 matches at 10 bases. The CDR3 runs to 16 residues. The trim removed 2 bases at V and 1 base at J, leaving 5 bases unmatched. The V gene's germline CDR1 is DFQATT and CDR2 SNEGSKA (reference sequence).

The chain has TRBV27 and TRBJ2-7, with D uncertain. Trimming removed 5 bases at V and 3 bases at J, with 14 bases between. CDR3 length: 14 amino acids. CDR1 is MNHEY and CDR2 is SMNVEV in the germline V gene (reference sequence). The CDR3 region has the DNA TGTGCCAGCAGTCATAACGGAATTAACTACGAGCAGTACTTC. This codes for CASSHNGINYEQYF.

The chain employs TRBV5-6 and TRBJ2-6; D unclear. This CDR3 contains 14 residues. Trimming took off 2 bases at V and 1 base at J, with 4 bases between the two ends. Germline V gene lookup returns CDR1 SGHDT and CDR2 YYEEEE. DNA for the CDR3: TGTGCCAGCAGCTTTTATTCTGGGGCCAACGTCCTGACTTTC. Residues: CASSFYSGANVLTF.

The rearrangement uses TRBV5-1 and TRBJ1-4, with D possibly matching TRBD1 (6 bases). V lost 2 bases and J 5 bases, leaving 10 bases between the germline ends. This CDR3 spans 14 amino acids. The germline V gene encodes CDR1 SGHRS and CDR2 YFSETQ. This CDR3 is CASSFLDRNEKLFF. The CDR3 nucleotides are TGCGCCAGCAGCTTCCTCGACAGGAATGAAAAACTGTTTTTT.

This clonotype was counted only a few times. The chain uses TRBV10-3 and TRBJ2-5; D unclear. Germline V gene sequence: CDR1 ENHRY, CDR2 SYGVKD. Trimming shortened V by 1 base and J by 5 bases, and 5 bases separated the two germline ends. The CDR3 has 12 residues. The CDR3 reads CAISELAETQYF. The CDR3 region has the DNA TGTGCCATCAGTGAGTTGGCGGAGACCCAGTACTTC.

Many counts were recorded for this clonotype. The chain employs TRBV29-1 and TRBJ1-1, with D tentatively TRBD1 (6 bases). The CDR3 length is 10 residues. V was pared by 2 bases and J by 9 bases, with 7 bases between. Germline V gene sequence: CDR1 SQVTM, CDR2 ANQGSEA. DNA for the CDR3: TGCAGCGTTGAAACAGGGCAAGCTTTCTTT. Encoded protein: CSVETGQAFF.

Many counts were recorded for this clonotype. The rearrangement joins TRBV7-2 to TRBJ1-2; D possibly corresponds to TRBD1 (5 bases). The CDR3 consists of 14 residues. Germline V gives CDR1 SGHTA, CDR2 FQGNSA. V was pared by 4 bases and J by 4 bases, with 13 bases between. The CDR3 DNA reads TGTGCCAGCAGCTATGTGGGGCCGATCTATGGCTACACCTTC. It encodes CASSYVGPIYGYTF. Complete variable domain (other parts from reference TRBV7-2 and TRBJ1-2): GAGVSQSPSNKVTEKGKDVELRCDPISGHTALYWYRQSLGQGLEFLIYFQGNSAPDKSGLPSDRFSAERTGGSVSTLTIQRTQQEDSAVYLCASSYVGPIYGYTFGSGTRLTVV.

This clonotype was observed a handful of times. The chain joins TRBV7-9 to TRBJ2-7; 9 nucleotides align to TRBD1. CDR3 length: 15 amino acids. CDR1 and CDR2 from the germline V gene are SEHNR and FQNEAQ (reference sequence). The V and J ends lost 5 bases and 1 base, in that order; junction bases with no gene match: 6. CDR3 amino acids: CASSPGQGFSYEQYV. CDR3 DNA: TGTGCCAGCAGCCCGGGACAGGGTTTTTCCTACGAGCAGTACGTC.

The chain combines TRBV20-1 with TRBJ2-2; the match to TRBD1 covers 8 bases. CDR3 size: 14 residues. CDR1 and CDR2 (germline): DFQATT, SNEGSKA (reference sequence). With V trimmed by 3 bases and J by 5 bases, 5 bases remained unmatched. The CDR3 here is CSARRDRSTGELFF. The CDR3, as DNA: TGCAGTGCTAGGAGGGACAGGTCAACCGGGGAGCTGTTTTTT.

This clonotype has ten or more counts. J is TRBJ2-3 and V is TRBV6-1; D might be TRBD1 or TRBD2, each matching 5 bases. This CDR3 is 14 amino acids long. Germline values: CDR1 MNHNS, CDR2 SASEGT. Trimming took 6 bases from V and 2 from J, leaving 12 bases between them. The CDR3 loop reads CASSPLGATDTQYF. The CDR3 nucleotides read TGTGCCAGCAGCCCTCTCGGGGCCACAGATACGCAGTATTTT.

This clonotype has more than one count but fewer than ten. The genes are TRBV10-2 and TRBJ1-5; the D gene is possibly TRBD1 (5 bases). The CDR3 is 14 residues long. V lost 4 bases, J lost 5 bases, and 12 bases lay in between. Per the germline V gene, CDR1 is WSHSY and CDR2 is SAAADI. In DNA, the CDR3 is TGCGCCAGCAGTGGGGGGAGGGGCGATCAGCCCCAGCATTTT. Its translation is CASSGGRGDQPQHF.

In this sample, this clonotype turned up many times. This chain joins TRBV20-1 and TRBJ2-7; TRBD2 agrees at 7 bases. V shed 4 bases and J 5 bases; nucleotides not matched to a gene: 8. Germline lookup yields CDR1 DFQATT and CDR2 SNEGSKA (reference sequence). There are 13 residues in the CDR3. CDR3 coding DNA: TGCAGTGCTACTAGGACTAGTCTCGACGAGCAGTACTTC. This sequence encodes CSATRTSLDEQYF.

This clonotype was counted a few times. The chain joins TRBV20-1 to TRBJ2-7, with a weak D call TRBD1 (5 bases). Per the germline V gene, CDR1 is DFQATT and CDR2 is SNEGSKA (reference sequence). CDR3 length equals 14 residues. With 3 bases removed from V and 0 bases from J, the gap between germline ends came to 12 bases. The CDR3 protein is CSARDNRLSYEQYF. The CDR3 DNA reads as TGCAGTGCTAGGGACAACCGCCTCTCCTACGAGCAGTACTTC.

The chain uses TRBV11-2 and TRBJ2-7, with a tentative D call TRBD1 (6 bases). Between the trimmed V and J ends, which lost 3 bases and 4 bases, there was a span of 13 bases. The CDR3 totals 14 residues. Looked up from germline, CDR1 is SGHAT and CDR2 is FQNNGV. CDR3: CASSLYQGSYEQYV. CDR3 coding DNA: TGTGCCAGCAGCTTGTATCAGGGGAGTTACGAGCAGTACGTC.

The chain couples TRBV13 to TRBJ2-4; D not certain. Trimming cost V 4 bases and J 0 bases, with 13 bases left between them. Germline V gene lookup returns CDR1 PRHDT and CDR2 FYEKMQ (reference sequence). This CDR3 spans 16 amino acids. CDR3 region: CASSYPPDQAKNIQYF. In DNA form, the CDR3 reads TGTGCCAGCAGCTACCCCCCGGATCAAGCCAAAAACATTCAGTACTTC. Full variable domain (remainder filled in from reference TRBV13 and TRBJ2-4): AAGVIQSPRHLIKEKRETATLKCYPIPRHDTVYWYQQGPGQDPQFLISFYEKMQSDKGSIPDRFSAQQFSDYHSELNMSSLELGDSALYFCASSYPPDQAKNIQYFGAGTRLSVL.

This clonotype was picked up a small number of times. The chain uses TRBV28 and TRBJ2-3, with D possibly being TRBD2 (6 bases). Germline CDR1 MDHEN, CDR2 SYDVKM. Trimming shortened V by 3 bases and J by 0 bases, and 16 bases separated the two germline ends. This CDR3 is built from 17 residues. The chain's CDR3 is CASSFYIGRTSTDTQYF. In DNA form, the CDR3 reads TGTGCCAGCAGTTTTTACATCGGGAGAACTAGCACAGATACGCAGTATTTT. Looking up the rest from reference TRBV28 and TRBJ2-3 gives the full variable domain: DVKVTQSSRYLVKRTGEKVFLECVQDMDHENMFWYRQDPGLGLRLIYFSYDVKMKEKGDIPEGYSVSREKKERFSLILESASTNQTSMYLCASSFYIGRTSTDTQYFGPGTRLTVL.

The sample holds many counts of this clonotype. The DNA for the CDR3 is TGCGCCAGCAGCCGTGGGCCAGCGGGGAAAAGCACAGATACGCAGTATTTT. Its protein is CASSRGPAGKSTDTQYF. V usage is TRBV5-1 and J usage is TRBJ2-3; TRBD2 agrees at 7 bases. J gave up 0 bases and V 4 bases, and 11 bases lay outside the gene matches. The CDR3 spans 17 residues. CDR1 and CDR2 (germline): SGHRS, YFSETQ.

The sample holds a few counts of this clonotype. V usage is TRBV7-2 and J usage is TRBJ2-2; D possibly corresponds to TRBD1 (6 bases). CDR1 SGHTA and CDR2 FQGNSA come from the germline V gene. The CDR3 is 14 amino acids. V dropped 7 bases and J dropped 5 bases, with 14 bases sitting between them. This CDR3 is CASIQGGLTGELFF. Here the CDR3 DNA reads TGTGCCAGCATACAGGGTGGTTTGACCGGGGAGCTGTTTTTT.

The chain employs TRBV9 and TRBJ2-7; D gene uncertain. The CDR3 spans 15 residues. Per germline, CDR1 SGDLS and CDR2 YYNGEE. Trimming stripped 4 bases from V and 3 bases from J, with 17 bases between. The CDR3 reads CASSPRSAKDYEQYF. CDR3 bases: TGTGCCAGCAGCCCCAGGTCAGCGAAAGACTACGAGCAGTACTTC.